Listed below are T cell receptor beta chains from one sample, sequenced in a study of T cells in localized non-small cell lung cancer. Sequencing was performed with immunoSEQ multiplex PCR; in TCRdb, only in-frame clones are kept and a portion is missing. The sample lists some 51,000 clones, roughly 90% seen once, with roughly 5.5% in the top ten. The sample consisted of peripheral blood, taken before any cancer treatment. These receptor sequences come from a woman aged 35 to 69 with stage I lung adenocarcinoma. Each CDR3 is given with its conserved first and last residue. The order of the fields is V gene, J gene, D gene, clone size, CDR3 protein, CDR3 DNA. The D gene is left open where the match is weak. The listing skips clone size in some rows; elsewhere it reads once, few, many or a size class.

TRBV9	TRBJ2-7	-	-	CASSVGAEHEQYF	TGTGCCAGCAGCGTAGGGGCAGAGCACGAGCAGTACTTC
TRBV5-1	TRBJ1-2	-	-	CASSLEGAGYTF	TGCGCCAGCAGCTTGGAAGGGGCTGGCTACACCTTC
TRBV7-2	TRBJ1-5	-	-	CASSLSFVQPQHF	TGTGCCAGCAGCTTATCGTTTGTCCAGCCCCAGCATTTT
TRBV9	TRBJ2-2	-	-	CASSVVRGELFF	TGTGCCAGCAGCGTCGTCCGCGGGGAGCTGTTTTTT
TRBV19	TRBJ2-7	-	-	CASSLGRGRVQYF	TGTGCCAGTAGTCTGGGACGCGGGCGGGTGCAGTACTTC
TRBV30	TRBJ1-2	-	-	CAWSVQGAYGYTF	TGTGCCTGGAGCGTACAGGGAGCCTATGGCTACACCTTC
TRBV5-8	TRBJ2-1	TRBD2	-	CASSSSGGLDNEQFF	TGTGCCAGCAGCTCTAGCGGGGGCTTAGACAATGAGCAGTTCTTC
TRBV5-6	TRBJ1-1	-	few	CASSLGQVVREAFF	TGTGCCAGCAGCTTGGGGCAGGTCGTTCGTGAAGCTTTCTTT
TRBV19	TRBJ1-6	-	-	CASSALTAGGRYSPLHF	TGTGCCAGTAGCGCACTCACGGCGGGGGGCAGGTATTCACCCCTCCACTTT
TRBV19	TRBJ2-5	TRBD1	-	CASSISTGYSKETQYF	TGTGCCAGTAGTATTTCGACAGGGTATTCCAAAGAGACCCAGTACTTC
TRBV6-5	TRBJ1-1	-	-	CASSTNYRDTEAFF	TGTGCCAGCAGTACAAACTACAGGGACACTGAAGCTTTCTTT
TRBV4-1	TRBJ2-1	TRBD2	-	CASSQVAGVYNEQFF	TGCGCCAGCAGCCAAGTGGCGGGGGTCTACAATGAGCAGTTCTTC
TRBV7-3	TRBJ2-1	TRBD2	-	CASSPRGGVTYNEQFF	TGTGCCAGCAGCCCTCGCGGGGGGGTTACCTACAATGAGCAGTTCTTC
TRBV12-5	TRBJ2-2	-	-	CASGLGRGANTGELFF	TGTGCTAGTGGTTTGGGAAGGGGCGCGAACACCGGGGAGCTGTTTTTT
TRBV4-1	TRBJ2-2	-	-	CASSQGDGELFF	TGCGCCAGCAGCCAAGGGGACGGGGAGCTGTTTTTT
TRBV14	TRBJ1-1	TRBD1	-	CASSQVSRGLRLNTEAFF	TGTGCCAGCAGCCAAGTGTCAAGGGGGCTTCGTCTGAACACTGAAGCTTTCTTT
TRBV7-8	TRBJ1-5	TRBD1	-	CASSSGQGNQPQHF	TGTGCCAGCAGCTCGGGACAGGGCAATCAGCCCCAGCATTTT
TRBV2	TRBJ2-6	-	-	CASKIGPSGANVLTF	TGTGCCAGCAAGATTGGGCCTTCTGGGGCCAACGTCCTGACTTTC
TRBV9	TRBJ1-4	TRBD1	-	CASSIQGGDEKLFF	TGTGCCAGCAGCATACAGGGGGGTGACGAAAAACTGTTTTTT
TRBV2	TRBJ2-5	TRBD1	-	CASAGTALGATQYF	TGTGCCAGCGCCGGGACAGCATTGGGCGCGACCCAGTACTTC
TRBV4-2	TRBJ2-7	-	-	CASSQGTGPSYEQYF	TGTGCCAGCAGCCAAGGAACGGGACCCTCCTACGAGCAGTACTTC
TRBV9	TRBJ2-5	-	-	CASSVGGAQETQYF	TGTGCCAGCAGCGTAGGAGGCGCACAAGAGACCCAGTACTTC
TRBV7-2	TRBJ1-5	-	-	CASSLEGIQPQHF	TGTGCCAGCAGCTTAGAGGGGATTCAGCCCCAGCATTTT
TRBV7-3	TRBJ2-4	TRBD1	-	CASSFGSGTGSIQYF	TGTGCCAGCAGTTTTGGGTCCGGGACAGGGTCCATTCAGTACTTC
TRBV5-1	TRBJ1-2	TRBD1	-	CASRGTGNLVGYTF	TGCGCCAGCAGAGGGACAGGGAATCTAGTTGGCTACACCTTC
TRBV7-9	TRBJ1-2	TRBD1	-	CASRSIPGQIYGYTF	TGTGCCAGCAGGTCGATACCGGGACAGATCTATGGCTACACCTTC
TRBV7-2	TRBJ2-3	-	-	CASSLMGAGDTQYF	TGTGCCAGCAGCTTAATGGGGGCAGGGGATACGCAGTATTTT
TRBV18	TRBJ1-5	TRBD1	-	CASSPYRGRHQPQHF	TGTGCCAGCTCGCCGTACAGGGGGCGGCATCAGCCCCAGCATTTT
TRBV13	TRBJ2-1	-	-	CASSSRPRDEQFF	TGTGCCAGCAGCTCCCGGCCGCGGGATGAGCAGTTCTTC
TRBV19	TRBJ1-5	-	-	CASRPQGWNQPQHF	TGTGCCAGTAGACCCCAGGGGTGGAATCAGCCCCAGCATTTT
TRBV14	TRBJ1-2	TRBD1	-	CASSQDFGGGQRYTF	TGTGCCAGCAGCCAAGATTTTGGAGGGGGCCAACGCTACACCTTC
TRBV7-8	TRBJ2-7	-	-	CASSLPRGTGGGYEQYF	TGTGCCAGCAGCTTACCCCGCGGCACAGGAGGAGGGTACGAGCAGTACTTC
TRBV11-2	TRBJ2-5	TRBD1	-	CASSLVGRGHATQYF	TGTGCCAGCAGCTTAGTTGGCAGGGGGCATGCGACCCAGTACTTC
TRBV14	TRBJ2-2	TRBD1	-	CASSQDRGWTGELFF	TGTGCCAGCAGCCAGGACAGGGGGTGGACCGGGGAGCTGTTTTTT
TRBV7-7	TRBJ2-3	-	few	CASSLALGTTDTQYF	TGTGCTAGCAGCTTAGCTCTAGGAACCACAGATACGCAGTATTTT
TRBV11-2	TRBJ2-5	-	-	CASSRLQGSQETQYF	TGTGCCAGCAGCCGCCTTCAGGGGTCGCAAGAGACCCAGTACTTC
TRBV4-3	TRBJ1-5	-	-	CASSQDNQGVQPQHF	TGCGCCAGCAGCCAAGATAACCAGGGCGTTCAGCCCCAGCATTTT
TRBV6-5	TRBJ1-3	-	-	CANRDTPGGNTIYF	TGTGCCAACCGCGACACACCGGGTGGAAACACCATATATTTT
TRBV9	TRBJ2-1	-	-	CASSGGVNYNEQFF	TGTGCCAGCAGCGGGGGGGTTAACTACAATGAGCAGTTCTTC
TRBV7-8	TRBJ2-1	-	few	CASSLDRGPGEQFF	TGTGCCAGCAGCTTAGATCGCGGACCGGGGGAGCAGTTCTTC
TRBV19	TRBJ1-5	-	-	CASRQSRGFGNQPQHF	TGTGCCAGTCGCCAGTCACGGGGGTTTGGCAATCAGCCCCAGCATTTT
TRBV30	TRBJ2-7	-	-	CAWSPGLSYEQYF	TGTGCCTGGAGTCCAGGACTCTCCTACGAGCAGTACTTC
TRBV5-3	TRBJ2-2	TRBD2	-	CARRDGTSGGRTGELFF	TGTGCCAGAAGGGACGGGACTAGCGGGGGTCGAACCGGGGAGCTGTTTTTT
TRBV9	TRBJ2-1	TRBD2	-	CASSPQLAGGQGEQFF	TGTGCCAGCAGCCCCCAGCTAGCGGGGGGGCAGGGAGAGCAGTTCTTC
TRBV19	TRBJ1-1	-	few	CASSNPQAINTEAFF	TGTGCCAGTAGTAATCCCCAAGCAATTAACACTGAAGCTTTCTTT
TRBV28	TRBJ1-2	-	-	CASSGGPPPGGYTF	TGTGCCAGCAGCGGCGGACCGCCTCCGGGCGGCTACACCTTC
TRBV6-1	TRBJ2-5	TRBD1	-	CASSLRDRLETQYF	TGTGCCAGCAGTCTTCGGGACAGATTAGAGACCCAGTACTTC